This TCR beta chain was found in a study of T cell changes during pregnancy in multiple sclerosis. TCRdb keeps only in-frame clones here, not all; method: immunoSEQ multiplex PCR. The sample has roughly 40,000 clones, about 92% seen once; the top ten hold around 13%. The sequenced sample was CD8+ T cells from peripheral blood mononuclear cells, obtained in the first trimester of pregnancy. This receptor was taken from a female donor with multiple sclerosis, enrolled in a pregnancy study.

In nucleotides, the CDR3 is TGTGCCAGCAATTTAGGGACAGGGTACGAAAAACTGTTTTTT. Protein: CASNLGTGYEKLFF. The gene calls are TRBV5-6 and TRBJ1-4; 9 bases fit TRBD1. The V gene's germline CDR1 is SGHDT and CDR2 YYEEEE. The CDR3 consists of 14 residues. V gave up 6 bases and J gave up 8 bases; unmatched junction bases: 8.